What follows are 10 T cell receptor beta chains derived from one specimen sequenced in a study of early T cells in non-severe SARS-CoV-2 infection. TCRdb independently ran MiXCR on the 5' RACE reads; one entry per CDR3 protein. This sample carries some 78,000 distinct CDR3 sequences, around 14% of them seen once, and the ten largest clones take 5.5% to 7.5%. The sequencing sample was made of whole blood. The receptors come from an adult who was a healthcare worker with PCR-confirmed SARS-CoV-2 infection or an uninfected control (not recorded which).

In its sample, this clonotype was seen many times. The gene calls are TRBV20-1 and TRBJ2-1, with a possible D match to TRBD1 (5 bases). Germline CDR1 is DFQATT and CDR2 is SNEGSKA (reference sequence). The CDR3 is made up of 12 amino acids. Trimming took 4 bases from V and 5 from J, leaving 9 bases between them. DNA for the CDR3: TGCAGTGCTACCGGACAACACAATGAGCAGTTCTTC. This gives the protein CSATGQHNEQFF.

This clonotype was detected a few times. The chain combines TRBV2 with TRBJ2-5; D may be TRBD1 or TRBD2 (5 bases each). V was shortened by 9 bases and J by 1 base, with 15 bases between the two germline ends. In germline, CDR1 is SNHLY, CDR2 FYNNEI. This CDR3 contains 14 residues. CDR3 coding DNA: TGTGCCAGAGCGGTCCACAGGAGCCAAGAGACCCAGTACTTC. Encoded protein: CARAVHRSQETQYF.

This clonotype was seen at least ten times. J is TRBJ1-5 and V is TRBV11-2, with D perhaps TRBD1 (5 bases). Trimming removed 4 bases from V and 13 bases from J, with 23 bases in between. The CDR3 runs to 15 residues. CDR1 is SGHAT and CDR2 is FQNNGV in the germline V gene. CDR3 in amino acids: CASSSNLRGVEGQHF. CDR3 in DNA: TGTGCCAGCAGCTCAAATCTCCGGGGCGTCGAGGGGCAGCATTTT.

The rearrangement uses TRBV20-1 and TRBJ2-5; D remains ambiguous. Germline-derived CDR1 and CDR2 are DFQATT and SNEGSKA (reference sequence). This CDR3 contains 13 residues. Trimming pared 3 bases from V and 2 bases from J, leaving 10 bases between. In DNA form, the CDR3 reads TGCAGTGCTAGCATCGGAGTTCAAGAGACCCAGTACTTC. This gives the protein CSASIGVQETQYF.

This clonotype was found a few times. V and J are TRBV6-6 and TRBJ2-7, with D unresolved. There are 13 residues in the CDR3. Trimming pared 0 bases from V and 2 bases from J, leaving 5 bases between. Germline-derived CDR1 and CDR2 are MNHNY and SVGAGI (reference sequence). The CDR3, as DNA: TGTGCCAGCAGTTACTCTGGACCCTACGAGCAGTACTTC. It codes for CASSYSGPYEQYF.

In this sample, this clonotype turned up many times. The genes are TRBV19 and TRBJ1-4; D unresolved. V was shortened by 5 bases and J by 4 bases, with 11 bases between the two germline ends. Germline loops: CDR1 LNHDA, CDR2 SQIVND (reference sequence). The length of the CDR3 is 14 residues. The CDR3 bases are TGTGCCAGTAGTTACTCCGCCTTTAATGAAAAACTGTTTTTT. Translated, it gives CASSYSAFNEKLFF.

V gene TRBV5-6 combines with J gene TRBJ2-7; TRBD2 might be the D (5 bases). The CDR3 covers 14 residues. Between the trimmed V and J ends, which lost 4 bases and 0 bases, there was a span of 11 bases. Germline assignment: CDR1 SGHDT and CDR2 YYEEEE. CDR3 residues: CASSVDWSSYEQYF. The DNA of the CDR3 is TGTGCCAGCAGCGTGGACTGGAGCTCCTACGAGCAGTACTTC.

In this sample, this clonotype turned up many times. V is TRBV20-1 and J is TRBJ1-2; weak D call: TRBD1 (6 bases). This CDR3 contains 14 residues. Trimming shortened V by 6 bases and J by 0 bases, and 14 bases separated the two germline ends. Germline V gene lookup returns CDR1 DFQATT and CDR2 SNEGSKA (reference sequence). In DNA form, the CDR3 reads TGCAGTGCGGGGGACATTGGGACTAACTATGGCTACACCTTC. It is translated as CSAGDIGTNYGYTF.

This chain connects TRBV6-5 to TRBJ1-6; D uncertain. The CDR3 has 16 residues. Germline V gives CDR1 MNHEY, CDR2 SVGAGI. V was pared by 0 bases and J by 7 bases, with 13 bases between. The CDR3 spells CASSYSSSRLNSPLHF. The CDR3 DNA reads TGTGCCAGCAGTTACTCGAGTTCAAGACTAAATTCACCCCTCCACTTT.

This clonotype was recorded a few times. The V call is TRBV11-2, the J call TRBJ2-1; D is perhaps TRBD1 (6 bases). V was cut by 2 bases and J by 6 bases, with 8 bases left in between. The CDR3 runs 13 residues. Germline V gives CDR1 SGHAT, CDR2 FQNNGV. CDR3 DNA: TGTGCCAGCAGCTTATCGGACAGCAATGAGCAGTTCTTC. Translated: CASSLSDSNEQFF. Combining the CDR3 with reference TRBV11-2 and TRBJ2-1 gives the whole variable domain EAGVAQSPRYKIIEKRQSVAFWCNPISGHATLYWYQQILGQGPKLLIQFQNNGVVDDSQLPKDRFSAERLKGVDSTLKIQPAKLEDSAVYLCASSLSDSNEQFFGPGTRLTVL.